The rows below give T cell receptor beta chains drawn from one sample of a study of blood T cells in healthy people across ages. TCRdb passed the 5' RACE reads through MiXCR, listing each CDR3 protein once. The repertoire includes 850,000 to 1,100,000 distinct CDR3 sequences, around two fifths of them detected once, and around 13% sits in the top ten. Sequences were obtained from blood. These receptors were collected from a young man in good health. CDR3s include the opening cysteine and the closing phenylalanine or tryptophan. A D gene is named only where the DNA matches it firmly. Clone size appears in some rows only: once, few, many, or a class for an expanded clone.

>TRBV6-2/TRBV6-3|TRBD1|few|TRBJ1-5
TGTGCCAGCAGTTACTCCTACCCACAGGGGGCTGATCAGCCCCAGCATTTT
CASSYSYPQGADQPQHF
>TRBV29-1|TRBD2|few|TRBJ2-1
TGCAGCGTCATAGCGGGGCTCTACAATGAGCAGTTCTTC
CSVIAGLYNEQFF
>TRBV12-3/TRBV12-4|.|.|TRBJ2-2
TGTGCCAGCAGTTTAAGTCAGATCTCCGGGGAGCTGTTTTTT
CASSLSQISGELFF
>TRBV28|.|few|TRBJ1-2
TGTGCCAGCAGTTTCTTCGGGACCGTAACGATCCAGGGACTTGGCTATGGCTACACCTTC
CASSFFGTVTIQGLGYGYTF
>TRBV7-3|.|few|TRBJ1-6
TGTGCCAGCAGCGTCGTTCCCGGGACGGGGAATAATTCACCCCTCCACTTT
CASSVVPGTGNNSPLHF
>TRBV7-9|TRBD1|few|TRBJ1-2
TGTGCCAGCAGCGTCGACAGGGGCCTGGGGGGCTACACCTTC
CASSVDRGLGGYTF
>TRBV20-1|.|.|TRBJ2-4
TGCAGTGCTAGAGATGTAGTCACCGCTGCCAAAAACATTCAGTACTTC
CSARDVVTAAKNIQYF
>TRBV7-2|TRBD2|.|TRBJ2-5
TGTGCCAGCAGCTTTAGGCTAGCGGGGGATGGAGAGACCCAGTACTTC
CASSFRLAGDGETQYF
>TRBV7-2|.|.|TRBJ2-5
TGTGCCAGCAGCTTAACTCGCCTTCGAGAGCAGTACTTC
CASSLTRLREQYF
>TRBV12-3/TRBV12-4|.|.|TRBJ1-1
TGTGCCAGCAGTAGGGCAGATATTCGGATGAACACTGAAGCTTTCTTT
CASSRADIRMNTEAFF
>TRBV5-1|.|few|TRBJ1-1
TGCGCCAGCAGCTTGCAGGGGTTGGCGGACACTGAAGCTTTCTTT
CASSLQGLADTEAFF
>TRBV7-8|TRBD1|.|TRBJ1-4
TGTGCCAGCAGCTTAGCCACAGGGGTTTATAATGAAAAACTGTTTTTT
CASSLATGVYNEKLFF
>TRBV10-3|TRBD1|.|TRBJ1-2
TGTGCCATCAGTGACTCGACAGGGGGCGGGTATGGCCACACCTTC
CAISDSTGGGYGHTF
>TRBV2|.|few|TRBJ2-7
TGTGCCAGCTCCTCCGGGGGCGTCGATGAGCAGTACTTC
CASSSGGVDEQYF